This note documents a single T cell receptor beta chain sequence. As yet, its antigen is unknown. This specimen belongs to a study of CD8 T cells in Susac syndrome. CD8+ and CD4+ T cells taken from blood had their TCR beta sequenced. Negative isolation yielded CD4+ and CD8+ T cells, and FACS enriched TEMRA cells. Reverse transcription used roughly 0.45 to 1 ug RNA and random hexamers. Multiplex immunoSEQ PCR targeted 54 Vbeta and 13 Jbeta TCR beta segments. TCRdb redid the calling of the immunoSEQ multiplex PCR reads with MiXCR, one entry per CDR3 protein. The sample lists more than 150,000 distinct CDR3 sequences; around 90% were seen once. The CDR3 covers 14 residues. The germline CDR1 and CDR2 sequences are SNHLY and FYNNEI. V was trimmed by 8 bases and J by 1 base, leaving 14 bases between them. Study conclusions and caveats: As acknowledged by the study, its TCR sequencing and HLA analysis included a relatively small number of individuals.

The V gene is TRBV2, the J gene TRBJ2-5; D is perhaps TRBD1 (5 bases). The sample was CD4+ T cells from PBMCs. This clonotype was sampled from a human donor in good health. The CDR3 DNA follows: TGTGCCAGCCATTCGGGCAGGGTCCAAGAGACCCAGTACTTC. It encodes CASHSGRVQETQYF.